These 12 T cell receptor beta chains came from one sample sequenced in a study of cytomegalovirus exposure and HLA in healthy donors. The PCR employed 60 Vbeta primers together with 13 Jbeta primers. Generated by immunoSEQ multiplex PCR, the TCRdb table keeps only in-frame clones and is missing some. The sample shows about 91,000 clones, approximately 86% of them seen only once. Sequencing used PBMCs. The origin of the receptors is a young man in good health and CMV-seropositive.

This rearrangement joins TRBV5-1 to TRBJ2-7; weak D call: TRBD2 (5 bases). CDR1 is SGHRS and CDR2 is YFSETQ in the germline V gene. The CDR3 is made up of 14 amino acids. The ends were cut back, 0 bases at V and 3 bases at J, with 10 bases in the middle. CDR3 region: CASSLAGMYYEQYF. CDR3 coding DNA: TGCGCCAGCAGCTTGGCCGGGATGTACTACGAGCAGTACTTC.

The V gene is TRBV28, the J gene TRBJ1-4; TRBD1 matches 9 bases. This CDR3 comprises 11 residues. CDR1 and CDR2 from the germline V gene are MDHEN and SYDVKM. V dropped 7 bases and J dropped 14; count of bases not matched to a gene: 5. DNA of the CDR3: TGTGCCAGCAATGACAGGGGGAGGCTGTTTTTT. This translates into CASNDRGRLFF. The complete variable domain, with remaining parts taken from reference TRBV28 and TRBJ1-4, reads DVKVTQSSRYLVKRTGEKVFLECVQDMDHENMFWYRQDPGLGLRLIYFSYDVKMKEKGDIPEGYSVSREKKERFSLILESASTNQTSMYLCASNDRGRLFFGSGTQLSVL.

This CDR3 is CASRGPTSGSPDTQYF. DNA for the CDR3: TGTGCCAGCAGAGGCCCGACTAGCGGGAGCCCAGATACGCAGTATTTT. The chain uses TRBV2 and TRBJ2-3; 12 nucleotides line up with TRBD2. Germline trimming cut 6 bases from V and 4 bases from J; bases unmatched to any gene: 8. The germline V gene encodes CDR1 SNHLY and CDR2 FYNNEI. The CDR3 extends over 16 amino acids.

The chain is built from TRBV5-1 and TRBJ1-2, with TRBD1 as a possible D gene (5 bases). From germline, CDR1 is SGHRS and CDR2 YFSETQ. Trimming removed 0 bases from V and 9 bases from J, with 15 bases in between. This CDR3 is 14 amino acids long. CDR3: CASSLAEQDRSYTF. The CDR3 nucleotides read TGCGCCAGCAGCTTGGCGGAACAGGATAGGAGCTACACCTTC.

CDR3 in amino acids: CASSTYGGTDTQYF. Written as DNA, the CDR3 is TGTGCCAGCAGCACATACGGGGGGACAGATACGCAGTATTTT. This sequence joins TRBV5-5 and TRBJ2-3, with TRBD2 matching over 7 bases. Trimming cost V 4 bases and J 3 bases; bases outside gene matches: 5. This CDR3 is 14 amino acids long. Germline V gives CDR1 SGHKS, CDR2 YYEKEE (reference sequence). The full variable domain, rest sourced from reference TRBV5-5 and TRBJ2-3, is DAGVTQSPTHLIKTRGQQVTLRCSPISGHKSVSWYQQVLGQGPQFIFQYYEKEERGRGNFPDRFSARQFPNYSSELNVNALLLGDSALYLCASSTYGGTDTQYFGPGTRLTVL.

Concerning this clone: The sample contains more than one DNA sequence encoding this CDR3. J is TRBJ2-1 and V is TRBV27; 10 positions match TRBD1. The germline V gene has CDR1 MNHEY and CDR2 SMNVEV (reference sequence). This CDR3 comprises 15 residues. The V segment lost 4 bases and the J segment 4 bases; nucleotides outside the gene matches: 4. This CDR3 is CASSSTGQGYNEQFF. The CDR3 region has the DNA TGTGCCAGCAGTTCGACGGGACAGGGGTACAATGAGCAGTTCTTC.

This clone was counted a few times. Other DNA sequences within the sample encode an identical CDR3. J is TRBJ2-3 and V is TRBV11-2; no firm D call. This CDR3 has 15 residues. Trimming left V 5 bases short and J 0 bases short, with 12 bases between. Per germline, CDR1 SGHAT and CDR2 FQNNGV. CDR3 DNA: TGTGCCAGCAGCGCCCCTCTAGATAGCACAGATACGCAGTATTTT. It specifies CASSAPLDSTDTQYF.

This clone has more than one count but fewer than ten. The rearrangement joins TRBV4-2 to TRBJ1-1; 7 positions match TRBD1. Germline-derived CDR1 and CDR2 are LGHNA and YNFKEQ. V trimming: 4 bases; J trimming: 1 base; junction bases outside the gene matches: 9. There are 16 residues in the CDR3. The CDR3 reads CASSPTLRDRNTEAFF. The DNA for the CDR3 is TGTGCCAGCAGCCCTACTCTCCGGGACAGGAACACTGAAGCTTTCTTT.

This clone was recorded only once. The CDR3 protein is CASSPGTGVPYNEQFF. The DNA for the CDR3 is TGTGCCAGCAGCCCCGGGACAGGGGTCCCCTACAATGAGCAGTTCTTC. The V and J genes are TRBV7-9 and TRBJ2-1; TRBD1 matches at 10 bases. Germline values: CDR1 SEHNR, CDR2 FQNEAQ (reference sequence). With V trimmed by 5 bases and J by 2 bases, 6 bases remained unmatched. The CDR3 runs to 16 residues. Combining the CDR3 with reference TRBV7-9 and TRBJ2-1 gives the whole variable domain DTGVSQNPRHKITKRGQNVTFRCDPISEHNRLYWYRQTLGQGPEFLTYFQNEAQLEKSRLLSDRFSAERPKGSFSTLEIQRTEQGDSAMYLCASSPGTGVPYNEQFFGPGTRLTVL.

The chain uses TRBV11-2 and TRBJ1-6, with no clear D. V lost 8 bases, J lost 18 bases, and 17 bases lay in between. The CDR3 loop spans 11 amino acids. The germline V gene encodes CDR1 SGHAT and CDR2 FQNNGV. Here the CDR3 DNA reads TGTGCCAGCTCTACCGGTCGGGAATGCCACTTT. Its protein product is CASSTGRECHF. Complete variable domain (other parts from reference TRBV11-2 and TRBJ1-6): EAGVAQSPRYKIIEKRQSVAFWCNPISGHATLYWYQQILGQGPKLLIQFQNNGVVDDSQLPKDRFSAERLKGVDSTLKIQPAKLEDSAVYLCASSTGRECHFGNGTRLTVT.

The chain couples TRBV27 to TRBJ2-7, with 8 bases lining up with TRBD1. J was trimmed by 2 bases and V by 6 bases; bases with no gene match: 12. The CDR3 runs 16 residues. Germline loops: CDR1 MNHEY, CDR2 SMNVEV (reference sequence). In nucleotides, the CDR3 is TGTGCCAGCAGCCTCACGGCACGACAGGGGCCCTACGAGCAGTACTTC. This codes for CASSLTARQGPYEQYF.

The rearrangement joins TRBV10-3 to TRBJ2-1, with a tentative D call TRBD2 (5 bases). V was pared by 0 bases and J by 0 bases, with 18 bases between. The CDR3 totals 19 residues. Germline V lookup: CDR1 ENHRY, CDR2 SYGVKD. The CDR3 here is CAISESSGGGIGSYNEQFF. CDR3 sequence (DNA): TGTGCCATCAGTGAGTCGAGTGGTGGAGGCATCGGCTCCTACAATGAGCAGTTCTTC.